These 7 T cell receptor beta chains originate from one sample sequenced in a study of preoperative IRX-2 immunotherapy in early breast cancer. Stated treatment: preoperative locoregional IRX-2 cytokine immunotherapy. Assay: immunoSEQ multiplex PCR; the TCRdb copy retains only in-frame clones and omits some. The profile covers 40,000 to 45,000 clones, with approximately 80% appearing a single time and roughly 1.2% taken by the ten largest. Source: tumor tissue, taken after IRX-2 immunotherapy. The receptors stem from a human donor with breast cancer.

This clone has a handful of counts. The chain uses TRBV5-1 and TRBJ1-4; tentative D call: TRBD1 (6 bases). Germline assignment: CDR1 SGHRS and CDR2 YFSETQ. This CDR3 is built from 16 residues. The V and J ends lost 1 base and 0 bases respectively, with 10 bases between them. The CDR3, as DNA: TGCGCCAGCAGCTTGATTCCAGGGGCAACTAATGAAAAACTGTTTTTT. It translates to CASSLIPGATNEKLFF.

This rearrangement joins TRBV5-1 to TRBJ2-1; TRBD2 might be the D (6 bases). The V and J ends lost 4 bases and 6 bases respectively, with 17 bases between them. Germline loops: CDR1 SGHRS, CDR2 YFSETQ. The CDR3 loop spans 15 amino acids. The CDR3 spells CASSPIPTGGNEQFF. CDR3 nucleotide sequence: TGCGCCAGCAGCCCCATCCCGACCGGGGGCAATGAGCAGTTCTTC. The full variable domain, rest sourced from reference TRBV5-1 and TRBJ2-1, is KAGVTQTPRYLIKTRGQQVTLSCSPISGHRSVSWYQQTPGQGLQFLFEYFSETQRNKGNFPGRFSGRQFSNSRSEMNVSTLELGDSALYLCASSPIPTGGNEQFFGPGTRLTVL.

The chain carries TRBV11-3 and TRBJ2-1, with D perhaps matching TRBD1 or TRBD2 (6 bases each). The CDR3 loop spans 16 amino acids. Germline assignment: CDR1 SGHNT and CDR2 YENEEA. Trimming cost V 3 bases and J 8 bases, with 20 bases left between them. The CDR3: CASSLALGQWRDEQFF. The CDR3 region has the DNA TGTGCCAGCAGCTTGGCCCTCGGACAGTGGAGGGATGAGCAGTTCTTC.

V is TRBV5-1 and J is TRBJ1-1; D is possibly TRBD1 (5 bases). Germline-derived CDR1 and CDR2 are SGHRS and YFSETQ. Deletions cut 4 bases from V and 1 base from J, with 11 bases between. The CDR3 is 14 amino acids. The CDR3 DNA reads TGCGCCAGCAGCAAAAAGGACACGAACACTGAAGCTTTCTTT. This sequence encodes CASSKKDTNTEAFF. Together with reference TRBV5-1 and TRBJ1-1, the CDR3 gives the full variable domain: KAGVTQTPRYLIKTRGQQVTLSCSPISGHRSVSWYQQTPGQGLQFLFEYFSETQRNKGNFPGRFSGRQFSNSRSEMNVSTLELGDSALYLCASSKKDTNTEAFFGQGTRLTVV.

The chain couples TRBV28 to TRBJ2-1; D is unresolved. Germline-derived CDR1 and CDR2 are MDHEN and SYDVKM. The CDR3 sequence is 14 residues long. Trimming removed 5 bases at V and 10 bases at J, with 18 bases between. CDR3 sequence reads: CASSTGWALKEQFF. The CDR3 nucleotides are TGTGCCAGCAGTACTGGGTGGGCATTAAAGGAGCAGTTCTTC.

DNA for the CDR3: TGTGCCAGTAGTGGGACTAGCCCGACCTACGAGCAGTACTTC. It codes for CASSGTSPTYEQYF. The V call is TRBV19, the J call TRBJ2-7, with TRBD2 matching over 9 bases. Germline V gene lookup returns CDR1 LNHDA and CDR2 SQIVND (reference sequence). The CDR3 contains 14 residues. V trimming: 5 bases; J trimming: 2 bases; junction bases outside the gene matches: 4.

As to this clone: At one of its ends the junction is not consistent with the germline gene, which may arise from a read error. The chain has TRBV7-7 and TRBJ2-2; 10 nucleotides agree with TRBD2. This CDR3 comprises 18 residues. CDR1 and CDR2 from the germline V gene are SSHAT and FNYEAQ (reference sequence). CDR3 residues: CARSLGLARSEIPGELFF. CDR3 nucleotides: TGTGCCAGAAGCTTGGGACTAGCGCGTTCGGAAATTCCCGGGGAGCTGTTTTTT.